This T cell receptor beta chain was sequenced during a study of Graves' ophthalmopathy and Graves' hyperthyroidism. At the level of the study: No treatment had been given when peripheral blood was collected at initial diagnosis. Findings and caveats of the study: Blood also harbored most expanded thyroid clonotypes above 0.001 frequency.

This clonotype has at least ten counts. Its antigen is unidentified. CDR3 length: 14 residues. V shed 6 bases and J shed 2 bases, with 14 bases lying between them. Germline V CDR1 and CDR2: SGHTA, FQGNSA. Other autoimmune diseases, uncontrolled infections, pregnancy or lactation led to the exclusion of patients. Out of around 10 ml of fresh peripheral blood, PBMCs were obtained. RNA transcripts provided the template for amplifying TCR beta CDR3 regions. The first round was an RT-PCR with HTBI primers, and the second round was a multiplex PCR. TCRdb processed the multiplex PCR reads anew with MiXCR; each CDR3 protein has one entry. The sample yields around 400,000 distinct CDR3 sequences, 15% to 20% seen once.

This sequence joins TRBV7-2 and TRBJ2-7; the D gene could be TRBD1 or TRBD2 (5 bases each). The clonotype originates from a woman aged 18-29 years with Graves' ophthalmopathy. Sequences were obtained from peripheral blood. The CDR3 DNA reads TGTGCCAGCAGTCAAACGGGGCCAGCCTACGAGCAGTACTTC. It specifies CASSQTGPAYEQYF.